This T cell receptor beta chain was profiled in a study of cytomegalovirus exposure and HLA in healthy donors. Regarding this clone: The target antigen is unknown.

Study-wide results and caveats: One later analysis reportedly identified an Asian-associated ancestry cluster that showed fewer N-insertions than the 666-donor mean. Many donors shared some public TCRs, even though most TCR sequences were rare.

A multiplex PCR was run with 60 Vbeta primers and 13 Jbeta primers. The table came from immunoSEQ multiplex PCR; TCRdb's copy has only in-frame clones and leaves some out. The table has 140,000 or so clones, 70% seen once. Trimming left V 5 bases short and J 7 bases short, with 17 bases between. This CDR3 comprises 14 residues. Germline CDR1 reads SGHAT; CDR2 reads FQNNGV. Sequenced input: PBMCs. This sequence joins TRBV11-2 and TRBJ2-5; D perhaps matches TRBD1 (5 bases). The sequence was obtained from a woman between 25 and 40 years old in good health and CMV-seronegative. The CDR3 is CASSAARVEGTQYF. CDR3 in DNA: TGTGCCAGCAGCGCCGCCAGGGTGGAAGGGACCCAGTACTTC.